The following is a T cell receptor beta chain sequence with its context. Between the trimmed V and J ends, which lost 5 bases and 0 bases, there was a span of 7 bases. Germline V gene sequence: CDR1 SGHTS, CDR2 YDEGEE. The CDR3 length is 13 residues. TCRdb ran MiXCR on the RT-PCR reads and lists one entry per CDR3 protein. The table shows more than 600,000 distinct CDR3 sequences, with approximately 14% occurring only once. This receptor was obtained from a female donor in good health, serving as a healthy control. Sample: memory CD4+ T cells from blood. The chain couples TRBV5-8 to TRBJ2-3; D is unresolved. The CDR3 nucleotides are TGTGCCAGCAGGCGGCCGAGCACAGATACGCAGTATTTT. As protein: CASRRPSTDTQYF.